This T cell receptor beta chain was identified during a study of early stage breast cancer tumors. General observations from the study: Blood repertoires resembled normal breast more than tumor. Commonly generated sequences made up most enriched TCRB sequences shared between patients. Tumors had roughly 2.4-fold higher T cell density and higher clonality than adjacent normal breast tissue.

In regard to this clone: The antigen remains unidentified.

Generated by immunoSEQ multiplex PCR, the TCRdb table keeps only in-frame clones and is missing some. The table shows more than 65,000 clones, with around 80% occurring only once. The junction had 8 bases not matched to a gene; V was cut back by 8 bases and J by 4 bases. Germline CDR1 is MNHNS and CDR2 is SASEGT. The CDR3 has 13 residues. The TCR sequence derives from a person in their 40s with breast cancer. The J gene is TRBJ2-7, the V gene TRBV6-1; 7 nucleotides agree with TRBD1. The specimen was blood. CDR3 sequence: CASLTPGGYEQYF. In DNA form, the CDR3 reads TGTGCCAGCCTTACCCCAGGGGGATACGAGCAGTACTTC.